The rows below give T cell receptor beta chains drawn from one sample of a study of neurological immune-mediated disorders. TCRdb reprocessed the 5' RACE reads via MiXCR and lists one record per CDR3 protein. This table has tens of thousands of distinct CDR3 sequences, more than 3% appearing once. What was sequenced was PBMCs. The receptors originated from a man aged 25-40 years with multiple sclerosis. CDR3s include the opening cysteine and the closing phenylalanine or tryptophan. Each record gives: J gene, V gene, CDR3 protein.

TRBJ2-2	TRBV28	CASSSNYPRQGMAGELFF
TRBJ2-5	TRBV29-1	CSVVRMANQETQYF
TRBJ2-1	TRBV3-1	CASSQDRGGVPFF
TRBJ1-5	TRBV12-3/TRBV12-4	CASSFGGSDNQPQHF
TRBJ2-3	TRBV4-2	CASSQEGVRPSTDTQYF
TRBJ2-7	TRBV5-1	CASSTAPPGPEQYF
TRBJ2-3	TRBV4-2	CASSPDLSSDTQYF
TRBJ2-7	TRBV5-6	CASSTESYEQYF
TRBJ1-1	TRBV9	CASSPSGQGANTEAFF
TRBJ2-1	TRBV18	CASSPPQGRNEQFF
TRBJ2-1	TRBV2	CASKTSRYNEQFF
TRBJ1-1	TRBV20-1	CSASPVVSNTEAFF
TRBJ2-7	TRBV14	CASSPGTSGYEQYF